Given below is one T cell receptor beta chain in context. This record comes from a study of technical replicates of blood from a few donors. Measured with immunoSEQ multiplex PCR; TCRdb has only the in-frame clones, and not every one. The sample includes about 85,000 clones, about 94% of them seen just once. The germline V gene encodes CDR1 SGHTA and CDR2 FQGTGA. With V trimmed by 5 bases and J by 3 bases, 10 bases remained unmatched. This CDR3 has 15 amino acids. The sequenced sample consisted of T cells isolated from PBMCs. The rearrangement links TRBV7-3 to TRBJ2-7; 7 positions match TRBD2. The source is a human donor in good health. The CDR3 DNA reads as TGTGCCAGCAGCATCTCTAGCGGCCTTGTCTACGAGCAGTACTTC. Its translation is CASSISSGLVYEQYF.